One and the same sample provided the 14 T cell receptor beta chains below, sequenced in a study of CD8 T cells in ankylosing spondylitis. TCRdb reanalysed the 5' RACE reads using MiXCR and keeps one entry per CDR3 protein. This repertoire shows approximately 25,000 distinct CDR3 sequences, around a sixth found once; its top ten account for 25% to 30%. Material: blood. These receptors all come from a male donor with ankylosing spondylitis or in good health (not recorded which).

The CDR3 spells CASSLGQEPYEQYF. Here the CDR3 DNA reads TGTGCCAGCAGCTTAGGCCAGGAACCCTACGAGCAGTACTTC. This rearrangement joins TRBV11-3 to TRBJ2-7, with D unclear. The V gene lost 1 base and the J gene lost 2 bases, with 9 bases spanning the gap. The CDR3 is 14 amino acids. Germline CDR1 SGHNT, CDR2 YENEEA.

This CDR3 reads CASRDTGLELAQHF. In nucleotides, the CDR3 is TGTGCCAGTAGGGACACCGGGTTGGAGTTGGCCCAGCATTTT. V and J are TRBV28 and TRBJ1-5; D possibly corresponds to TRBD1 (6 bases). The CDR3 contains 14 residues. V gave up 9 bases and J gave up 11 bases, with 23 bases separating them. From germline, CDR1 is MDHEN and CDR2 SYDVKM.

This clonotype has a count of ten or more. The genes are TRBV11-2 and TRBJ2-1, with D perhaps matching TRBD1 (5 bases). The CDR3 runs 15 residues. V was clipped by 5 bases and J by 1 base, with 12 bases between them. Per the germline V gene, CDR1 is SGHAT and CDR2 is FQNNGV. The CDR3 sequence is CASSPRQKSYNEQFF. Here the CDR3 DNA reads TGTGCCAGCAGCCCTCGACAGAAATCCTACAATGAGCAGTTCTTC. The whole variable domain, filled in from reference TRBV11-2 and TRBJ2-1, reads EAGVAQSPRYKIIEKRQSVAFWCNPISGHATLYWYQQILGQGPKLLIQFQNNGVVDDSQLPKDRFSAERLKGVDSTLKIQPAKLEDSAVYLCASSPRQKSYNEQFFGPGTRLTVL.

This clonotype was recorded many times. This sequence joins TRBV29-1 and TRBJ2-3, with no clear D. The germline V gene encodes CDR1 SQVTM and CDR2 ANQGSEA. The CDR3 runs 13 residues. Trimming stripped 0 bases from V and 0 bases from J, with 4 bases between. The CDR3 sequence is CSVEDPSTDTQYF. CDR3 DNA: TGCAGCGTTGAAGACCCAAGCACAGATACGCAGTATTTT.

This clonotype was seen a handful of times. This rearrangement joins TRBV28 to TRBJ2-2; the match to TRBD1 covers 8 bases. CDR1 and CDR2 from the germline V gene are MDHEN and SYDVKM. V was pared by 6 bases and J by 5 bases, with 5 bases of the junction left unmatched. The CDR3 has 14 amino acids. The CDR3 sequence is CASRDRGRTGELFF. In DNA form, the CDR3 reads TGTGCCAGCAGAGACAGGGGCCGTACCGGGGAGCTGTTTTTT.

In its sample, this clonotype was seen a few times. This sequence joins TRBV7-3 and TRBJ2-3; TRBD2 aligns across 7 bases. V lost 2 bases to trimming and J lost 6 bases; unmatched junction nucleotides: 11. The CDR3 has 16 residues. Germline assignment: CDR1 SGHTA and CDR2 FQGTGA. The CDR3 nucleotides are TGTGCCAGCAGCTTATTAGCAGGGATAGCGGGTGATACGCAGTATTTT. Translating gives CASSLLAGIAGDTQYF. The full variable domain, completed using reference TRBV7-3 and TRBJ2-3, is GAGVSQTPSNKVTEKGKYVELRCDPISGHTALYWYRQSLGQGPEFLIYFQGTGAADDSGLPNDRFFAVRPEGSVSTLKIQRTERGDSAVYLCASSLLAGIAGDTQYFGPGTRLTVL.

This clonotype came up a few times. The chain employs TRBV6-6 and TRBJ2-7, with D possibly called TRBD1 or TRBD2 (5 bases each). Germline lookup yields CDR1 MNHNY and CDR2 SVGAGI (reference sequence). The CDR3 runs to 15 residues. V was pared by 6 bases and J by 7 bases, with 22 bases between. As DNA, the CDR3 is TGTGCCAGCAGCCCCCTAGGGACGGGTTATGGGGAGCAGTACTTC. Translating it yields CASSPLGTGYGEQYF.

This clonotype was detected ten times or more. The V call is TRBV20-1, the J call TRBJ1-5; a weak D match, TRBD1 (5 bases). The germline V and J ends were trimmed by 0 bases and 2 bases, with 23 bases remaining between them. Germline CDR1 is DFQATT and CDR2 is SNEGSKA (reference sequence). CDR3 length: 19 residues. The CDR3 DNA sequence: TGCAGTGCTAGAGACGCTAAAGGTGAACGGGGACGAGGCAATCAGCCCCAGCATTTT. This translates into CSARDAKGERGRGNQPQHF.

This clonotype was counted a single time. The junction does not match germline at one end; this may be a read error. V gene TRBV20-1 combines with J gene TRBJ1-4; the match to TRBD1 covers 9 bases. The CDR3 spans 13 residues. Germline CDR1 reads DFQATT; CDR2 reads SNEGSKA (reference sequence). The CDR3 DNA sequence: TGCAATGCTCCGGGACAGGGAAATGAAAAACTGTTTTTT. It encodes CNAPGQGNEKLFF.

In nucleotides, the CDR3 is TGTGCCAGCAGCTTAGCGCGGGGAAACATTCAGTACTTC. This gives the protein CASSLARGNIQYF. J is TRBJ2-4 and V is TRBV7-9; maybe TRBD2 (6 bases). This CDR3 comprises 13 residues. Between the trimmed V and J ends, which lost 0 bases and 6 bases, there was a span of 6 bases. Germline V gene lookup returns CDR1 SEHNR and CDR2 FQNEAQ (reference sequence). Filled out from reference TRBV7-9 and TRBJ2-4, the complete variable domain reads DTGVSQNPRHKITKRGQNVTFRCDPISEHNRLYWYRQTLGQGPEFLTYFQNEAQLEKSRLLSDRFSAERPKGSFSTLEIQRTEQGDSAMYLCASSLARGNIQYFGAGTRLSVL.

This clonotype has more than one count but fewer than ten. This sequence joins TRBV6-5 and TRBJ2-1; 12 positions match TRBD2. J gave up 9 bases and V 8 bases, and 8 bases lay outside the gene matches. This CDR3 is built from 14 residues. Germline lookup yields CDR1 MNHEY and CDR2 SVGAGI. DNA of the CDR3: TGTGCCAGCGCTAGCGGGAGGGCCTCGGGTGAGCAGTTCTTC. It yields the protein CASASGRASGEQFF.

The chain combines TRBV6-5 with TRBJ2-3, with 8 bases lining up with TRBD2. The length of the CDR3 is 14 residues. Germline values: CDR1 MNHEY, CDR2 SVGAGI. After removal of 6 bases from V and 3 bases from J, the junction contained 5 bases not matched to a gene. CDR3 DNA: TGTGCCAGCAGCCGACGGGAGGGGACAGATACGCAGTATTTT. It translates to CASSRREGTDTQYF.

The CDR3: CASSQGVSYEQYF. The CDR3 region has the DNA TGTGCCAGCAGCCAAGGGGTATCCTACGAGCAGTACTTC. This chain uses TRBV14 with TRBJ2-7; D is uncertain. The V end lost 1 base, the J end lost 1 base, and 5 bases lay between the germline ends. Germline V gene data show CDR1 as SGHDN and CDR2 as FVKESK. This CDR3 is 13 amino acids long.

This clonotype has more than one count but fewer than ten. CDR3 bases: TGTGCCAGCAGTTTGGGTGAAGGGACCTACAATGAGCAGTTCTTC. Translation: CASSLGEGTYNEQFF. The chain carries TRBV28 and TRBJ2-1; no clear D. This CDR3 spans 15 amino acids. CDR1 and CDR2 (germline): MDHEN, SYDVKM. The ends were cut back, 3 bases at V and 2 bases at J, with 11 bases in the middle.